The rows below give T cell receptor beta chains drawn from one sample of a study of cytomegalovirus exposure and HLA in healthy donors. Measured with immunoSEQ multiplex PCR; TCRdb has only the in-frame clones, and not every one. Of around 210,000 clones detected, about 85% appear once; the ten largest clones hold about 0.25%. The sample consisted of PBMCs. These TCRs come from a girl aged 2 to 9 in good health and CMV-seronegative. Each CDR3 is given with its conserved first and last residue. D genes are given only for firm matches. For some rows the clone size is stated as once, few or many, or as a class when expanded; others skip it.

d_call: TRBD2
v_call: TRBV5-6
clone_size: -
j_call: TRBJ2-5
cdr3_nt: TGTGCCAGCAGCAGAGTAGCGGGGGGGCCAAGGGAGCAGTACTTC
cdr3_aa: CASSRVAGGPREQYF

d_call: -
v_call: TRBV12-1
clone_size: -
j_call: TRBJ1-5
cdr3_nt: TGTGCCAGCAGAGACCCTACCGAAAACAAGACAGGCCCCCCGAGCAATCAGCCCCAGCATTTT
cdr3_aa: CASRDPTENKTGPPSNQPQHF

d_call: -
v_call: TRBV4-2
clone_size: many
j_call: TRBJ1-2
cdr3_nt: TGTGCCAGCACCTTGAAGACCGGACAGTCGATCTATGGCTACACCTTC
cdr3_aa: CASTLKTGQSIYGYTF

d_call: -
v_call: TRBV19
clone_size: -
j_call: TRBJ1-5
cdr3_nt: TGTGCCAGTAGTATCACTCCAGCGGGGCCCCAGCATTTT
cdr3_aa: CASSITPAGPQHF

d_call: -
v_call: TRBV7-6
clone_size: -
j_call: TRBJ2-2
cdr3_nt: TGTGCCAGCAGCCCGGGTAACACCGGGGAGCTGTTTTTT
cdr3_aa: CASSPGNTGELFF

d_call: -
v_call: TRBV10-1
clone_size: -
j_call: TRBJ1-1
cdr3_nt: TGCGCCAGCAGTGAGCAGGGGAGGAACACTGAAGCTTTCTTT
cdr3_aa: CASSEQGRNTEAFF

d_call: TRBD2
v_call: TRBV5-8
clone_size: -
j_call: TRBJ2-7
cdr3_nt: TGTGCCAGCAGCTTGATGGGACTAGCGGGAGGGCTCCCGGACGAGCAGTACTTC
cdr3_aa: CASSLMGLAGGLPDEQYF

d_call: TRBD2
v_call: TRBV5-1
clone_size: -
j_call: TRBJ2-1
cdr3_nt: TGCGCCAGCAGCCCTAGGAGCGGGGGCCCCCACAATGAGCAGTTCTTC
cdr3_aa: CASSPRSGGPHNEQFF

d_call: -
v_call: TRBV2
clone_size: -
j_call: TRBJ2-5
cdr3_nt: TGTGCCAGCAGTGTAATGACAGAAGGCGAGACCCAGTACTTC
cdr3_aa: CASSVMTEGETQYF

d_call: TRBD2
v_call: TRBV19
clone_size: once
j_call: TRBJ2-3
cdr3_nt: TGTGCCAGTAGTATAGCTCCGGGACTAGCCTCGGATACGCAGTATTTT
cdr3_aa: CASSIAPGLASDTQYF